The 7 T cell receptor beta chains reported below all come from one sample, sequenced in a study of cytomegalovirus exposure and HLA in healthy donors. PCR involved 60 Vbeta and 13 Jbeta primers. The assay was immunoSEQ multiplex PCR, and TCRdb's table has in-frame clones only and misses some. The sample includes about 210,000 clones, about 86% seen only once; the top ten take 1.5% to 2%. Sample: PBMCs. Receptors originate from a man between 35 and 55 years old in good health and CMV-seropositive.

The chain links TRBV10-3 to TRBJ1-2; tentatively, D is TRBD1 (6 bases). The CDR3 contains 13 residues. V dropped 2 bases and J dropped 5 bases, with 9 bases sitting between them. Germline CDR1 is ENHRY and CDR2 is SYGVKD. CDR3 sequence (DNA): TGTGCCATCAGTGAGACAGGGCTTTATGGCTACACCTTC. Its protein is CAISETGLYGYTF.

The CDR3 coding sequence is TGCGCCAGCAGACAGCAGGGGAACGGGGAGCTGTTTTTT. Protein sequence: CASRQQGNGELFF. The chain recombines TRBV4-3 with TRBJ2-2, with TRBD1 as a possible D gene (6 bases). The V and J ends lost 6 bases and 7 bases respectively, with 12 bases between them. Germline CDR1 LGHNA, CDR2 YSLEER. CDR3 length: 13 amino acids.

V gene TRBV5-1 combines with J gene TRBJ1-2; possible D gene TRBD1, 5 bases. CDR1 SGHRS and CDR2 YFSETQ come from the germline V gene. Trimming removed 0 bases from V and 5 bases from J, with 14 bases in between. This CDR3 is 15 amino acids long. The CDR3 coding sequence is TGCGCCAGCAGCTTGGCGGGGGTAGGAGGGTATGGCTACACCTTC. It translates to CASSLAGVGGYGYTF.

The chain carries TRBV7-2 and TRBJ2-3, with TRBD2 as a possible D gene (6 bases). CDR1 and CDR2 from the germline V gene are SGHTA and FQGNSA. The CDR3 covers 16 residues. The V gene lost 1 base and the J gene lost 9 bases, with 20 bases spanning the gap. CDR3 nucleotide sequence: TGTGCCAGCAGCTTAGACAAGCGGGCCCGTTGGGTAACGCAGTATTTT. It yields the protein CASSLDKRARWVTQYF. Variable domain in full (rest from reference TRBV7-2 and TRBJ2-3): GAGVSQSPSNKVTEKGKDVELRCDPISGHTALYWYRQSLGQGLEFLIYFQGNSAPDKSGLPSDRFSAERTGGSVSTLTIQRTQQEDSAVYLCASSLDKRARWVTQYFGPGTRLTVL.

The V and J genes are TRBV9 and TRBJ1-1, with D possibly being TRBD1 (5 bases). The germline gives CDR1 SGDLS, CDR2 YYNGEE. Trimming took off 0 bases at V and 3 bases at J, with 12 bases between the two ends. The CDR3 extends over 15 amino acids. CDR3 sequence: CASSVETVMDTEAFF. The CDR3 nucleotides read TGTGCCAGCAGCGTAGAGACAGTTATGGACACTGAAGCTTTCTTT.

The chain employs TRBV11-3 and TRBJ2-1, with TRBD2 matching 9 bases. Trimming cost V 5 bases and J 3 bases; bases outside gene matches: 11. The germline V gene encodes CDR1 SGHNT and CDR2 YENEEA. The CDR3 length is 17 residues. In nucleotides, the CDR3 is TGTGCCAGCAGCCCCGGAATAGCGGGAGCTGACTACAATGAGCAGTTCTTC. Its translation is CASSPGIAGADYNEQFF.

The genes are TRBV2 and TRBJ1-5; 7 bases match TRBD1. The CDR3 loop spans 14 amino acids. Germline V lookup: CDR1 SNHLY, CDR2 FYNNEI. The ends lost 6 bases at V and 4 bases at J; junction bases unmatched: 6. CDR3 sequence (DNA): TGTGCCAGCAGCCGCGGACAGGTAAATCAGCCCCAGCATTTT. It encodes CASSRGQVNQPQHF. Filled out from reference TRBV2 and TRBJ1-5, the complete variable domain reads EPEVTQTPSHQVTQMGQEVILRCVPISNHLYFYWYRQILGQKVEFLVSFYNNEISEKSEIFDDQFSVERPDGSNFTLKIRSTKLEDSAMYFCASSRGQVNQPQHFGDGTRLSIL.